These T cell receptor beta chains were read from a single sample in a study of spatial heterogeneity in lung cancer. MiXCR was run by TCRdb on the 5' RACE reads, yielding one entry per CDR3 protein. The table lists about 18,000 distinct CDR3 sequences, around 6.5% of them singletons. The sequenced sample was lung tumor tissue, obtained at surgery. The receptors shown here come from a female donor with early-stage non-small cell lung cancer. Each CDR3 is given with its conserved first and last residue. D genes are given only for firm matches. Clone size appears in some rows only: once, few, many, or a class for an expanded clone.

d_call | j_call | clone_size | v_call | cdr3_aa | cdr3_nt
TRBD1 | TRBJ1-1 | many | TRBV30 | CAWNEGQAEAFF | TGTGCCTGGAACGAGGGACAGGCGGAGGCTTTCTTT
NA | TRBJ2-1 | medium-sized | TRBV7-2 | CASSLVGASSYNEQFF | TGTGCCAGCAGCTTAGTCGGGGCCAGCTCCTACAATGAGCAGTTCTTC
NA | TRBJ1-1 | many | TRBV10-3 | CAISLSFGETEAFF | TGTGCCATCAGCCTTAGTTTCGGGGAAACTGAAGCTTTCTTT
NA | TRBJ1-6 | many | TRBV4-2 | CASSQDWGGDSPLHF | TGTGCCAGCAGCCAAGACTGGGGGGGCGATTCACCCCTCCACTTT
NA | TRBJ1-1 | few | TRBV30 | CAKDQGNTEAFF | TGTGCGAAAGATCAGGGGAACACTGAAGCTTTCTTT
NA | TRBJ1-4 | NA | TRBV7-9 | CASSLKSPYEKLFF | TGTGCCAGCAGCTTGAAGTCCCCCTATGAAAAACTGTTTTTT
NA | TRBJ1-5 | many | TRBV5-1 | CASSLSGDASQPQHF | TGCGCCAGCAGCTTGTCAGGGGACGCAAGTCAGCCCCAGCATTTT
NA | TRBJ2-1 | many | TRBV5-1 | CASRSWNEQFF | TGCGCCAGCAGATCGTGGAATGAGCAGTTCTTC
NA | TRBJ2-5 | medium-sized | TRBV5-1 | CASSLGGTGGETQYF | TGCGCCAGCAGCTTGGGAGGGACCGGGGGAGAGACCCAGTACTTC
TRBD2 | TRBJ2-4 | many | TRBV9 | CASSEGLATNIQYF | TGTGCCAGCAGCGAGGGACTAGCGACCAACATTCAGTACTTC